A selection of T cell receptor beta chains follows, all from one sample in a study of cytomegalovirus exposure and HLA in healthy donors. Generated by immunoSEQ multiplex PCR, the TCRdb table keeps only in-frame clones and is missing some. This sample carries some 210,000 clones, more than 75% of them seen once, and the ten largest clones take roughly 1.3%. Sequencing input: PBMCs. Every receptor here comes from a man aged 25-40 years in good health and CMV-seronegative. The CDR3 runs from the conserved cysteine through the conserved F or W. The D gene is left open where the match is weak. Size values are once, few and many counts, or a class for expanded clones, and some rows have none.

DNA,CDR3,D,V,size,J
TGTGCCAGCTTGGTGGGGGGTTATGGCTACACCTTC,CASLVGGYGYTF,-,TRBV28,-,TRBJ1-2
TGTGCCAGCAGCCAAGATCGAGGTCGCCGCACAGATACGCAGTATTTT,CASSQDRGRRTDTQYF,-,TRBV4-2,-,TRBJ2-3
TGTGCCAGTAGCCACAGGGGGTTCTACGAGCAGTACTTC,CASSHRGFYEQYF,TRBD1,TRBV19,-,TRBJ2-7
TGTGCCAGCAGCCAAGATATGTACGAGTCTAACTATGGCTACACCTTC,CASSQDMYESNYGYTF,-,TRBV4-2,-,TRBJ1-2
TGTGCCAGTAGTCTCGGGGGTTCCCGCGAGCAGTACTTC,CASSLGGSREQYF,-,TRBV19,-,TRBJ2-7
TGTGCCAGCAGCGACTATGGCTACACCTTC,CASSDYGYTF,-,TRBV28,few,TRBJ1-2
TGTGCCAGCAGCTTCCAAAGACAGGTCAACTATGGCTACACCTTC,CASSFQRQVNYGYTF,-,TRBV13,-,TRBJ1-2
TGTGCCAGCAGAGCCGAGATGTACGAGCAGTACTTC,CASRAEMYEQYF,-,TRBV28,-,TRBJ2-7
TGTGCCAGCAGAAAAGCTAGCGGGAGGACCAGGTATACGCAGTATTTT,CASRKASGRTRYTQYF,TRBD2,TRBV6-6,-,TRBJ2-3
TGTGCCTGCAGGATTGGTCGGGACAGGGGAGGTGGCAATCAGCCCCAGCATTTT,CACRIGRDRGGGNQPQHF,TRBD1,TRBV25-1,-,TRBJ1-5
TGTGCCAGTAGCCCCTCTAAAGCTCAGCCCCAGCATTTT,CASSPSKAQPQHF,-,TRBV19,once,TRBJ1-5
TGTTCCAGCAGTCCGGGTGTAATCTACGAGCAGTACTTC,CSSSPGVIYEQYF,-,TRBV7-9,-,TRBJ2-7
TGTGCCAGCAGTATAGGACAGGGACGCACTGAAGCTTTCTTT,CASSIGQGRTEAFF,TRBD1,TRBV6-1,-,TRBJ1-1
TGTGCCAGCAGCTTAGTGGCGGCCCCGGTGGCCGGGGAGCTGTTTTTT,CASSLVAAPVAGELFF,-,TRBV7-2,-,TRBJ2-2
TGTGCCAGCAGTTTAGAATTCGGGGGCGGGGGTGATCAGCCCCAGCATTTT,CASSLEFGGGGDQPQHF,-,TRBV28,-,TRBJ1-5
TGTGCCAGTACCGATGGGGCTTCTTACGAGCAGTACTTC,CASTDGASYEQYF,-,TRBV19,-,TRBJ2-7
TGTGCCAGCACCCAGGCGGGTTCGACCTACGAGCAGTACTTC,CASTQAGSTYEQYF,-,TRBV7-6,once,TRBJ2-7
TGCGCCAGCAGCTTGGGAACGAGTGCGGAGACCCAGTACTTC,CASSLGTSAETQYF,-,TRBV5-1,-,TRBJ2-5
TGCGCCAGCAGTCACCCTGGGCCTTTCCCCGGGGAGCTGTTTTTT,CASSHPGPFPGELFF,-,TRBV23-1,-,TRBJ2-2
TGTGCCAGCAGCCTTAGAGCCTCCGGGACAGGGAGCTATGGCTACACCTTC,CASSLRASGTGSYGYTF,TRBD1,TRBV7-9,-,TRBJ1-2
TGTGCCAGCACCCCCCTACGGGGTCGGGGACAGGGTAGGATCTATGTGGAGCCCCAGCATTTT,CASTPLRGRGQGRIYVEPQHF,TRBD1,TRBV28,-,TRBJ1-5
TGTGCCAGCAGCGTAGAGGGGTTGGCCACCGGGGAGCTGTTTTTT,CASSVEGLATGELFF,-,TRBV9,once,TRBJ2-2
TGTGCCAGCAGTCGGGACAAGACTAACTATGGCTACACCTTC,CASSRDKTNYGYTF,-,TRBV6-5,once,TRBJ1-2
TGCGCCAGCAGCTTGGATACAGGGGTGTCCTACAATGAGCAGTTCTTC,CASSLDTGVSYNEQFF,TRBD1,TRBV5-1,-,TRBJ2-1
TGTGCCGGGGGGTCTGGGGCCAACGTCCTGACTTTC,CAGGSGANVLTF,-,TRBV28,-,TRBJ2-6
TGTGCCAGCAGGGAGACCTGGGGGGAGACTAATGAAAAACTGTTTTTT,CASRETWGETNEKLFF,-,TRBV11-2,-,TRBJ1-4
TGTGCCAGCAGTGAAGGGGCAGTTCAAGAGACCCAGTACTTC,CASSEGAVQETQYF,-,TRBV2,-,TRBJ2-5